Shown below are 28 T cell receptor beta chains from a single sample sequenced in a study of T-cell memory formation after mild COVID-19. TCRdb itself ran the 5' RACE reads through MiXCR, one entry per CDR3 protein. Of approximately 400,000 distinct CDR3 sequences detected, more than 15% appear once; the ten largest clones hold 20% to 25%. Input material: PBMCs or a T cell subset sorted from them (not recorded which). These TCRs come from a man younger than 35 who had mild COVID-19 (a few samples of this study predate the infection). Cell type and time point are not known.

The rearrangement links TRBV5-4 to TRBJ1-1; D unresolved. This CDR3 has 14 amino acids. Between the trimmed V and J ends, which lost 0 bases and 10 bases, there was a span of 16 bases. Germline lookup yields CDR1 SGHNT and CDR2 YYREEE (reference sequence). The CDR3 reads CASSLVSTPTPAFF. DNA of the CDR3: TGTGCCAGCAGCTTGGTGTCCACACCAACCCCAGCTTTCTTT.

The V and J genes are TRBV11-2 and TRBJ1-3, with a possible D match to TRBD1 (5 bases). Per germline, CDR1 SGHAT and CDR2 FQNNGV. The CDR3 extends over 14 amino acids. V shed 2 bases and J shed 4 bases, with 9 bases lying between them. The CDR3 here is CASSLWGDGNTIYF. In nucleotides, the CDR3 is TGTGCCAGCAGCTTATGGGGGGACGGAAACACCATATATTTT.

The rearrangement links TRBV5-1 to TRBJ1-1; 8 nucleotides match TRBD1. The CDR3 is 14 amino acids. The trim removed 4 bases at V and 4 bases at J, leaving 6 bases unmatched. CDR1 is SGHRS and CDR2 is YFSETQ in the germline V gene. The CDR3 DNA is TGCGCCAGCAGCATAAAACAGGGGGGCACTGAAGCTTTCTTT. It specifies CASSIKQGGTEAFF.

V usage is TRBV27 and J usage is TRBJ1-4; perhaps TRBD1 as D (6 bases). V dropped 7 bases and J dropped 7 bases, with 19 bases sitting between them. This CDR3 is built from 15 residues. From germline, CDR1 is MNHEY and CDR2 SMNVEV (reference sequence). CDR3 residues: CASIDLQGRSEKLFF. CDR3 coding DNA: TGTGCCAGCATCGACCTACAGGGTCGTAGTGAAAAACTGTTTTTT.

J is TRBJ1-6 and V is TRBV2; possible D gene TRBD1, 5 bases. This CDR3 spans 16 amino acids. Looked up from germline, CDR1 is SNHLY and CDR2 is FYNNEI. Trimming left V 2 bases short and J 7 bases short, with 15 bases between. CDR3 in amino acids: CASSEFRTTSNSPLHF. The CDR3 DNA reads TGTGCCAGCAGTGAATTTAGGACAACGTCAAATTCACCCCTCCACTTT.

Ten or more counts support this clonotype. The chain links TRBV5-1 to TRBJ2-1, with 9 nucleotides matching TRBD1. The germline V gene encodes CDR1 SGHRS and CDR2 YFSETQ. The junction had 15 bases not matched to a gene; V was cut back by 3 bases and J by 8 bases. The CDR3 has 17 residues. In DNA form, the CDR3 reads TGCGCCAGCAGCTCGGGACAGGGTCGGCGGGGGTTGTATGAGCAGTTCTTC. Its translation is CASSSGQGRRGLYEQFF. The entire variable domain, with the rest obtained from reference TRBV5-1 and TRBJ2-1, is as follows: KAGVTQTPRYLIKTRGQQVTLSCSPISGHRSVSWYQQTPGQGLQFLFEYFSETQRNKGNFPGRFSGRQFSNSRSEMNVSTLELGDSALYLCASSSGQGRRGLYEQFFGPGTRLTVL.

Ten or more counts support this clonotype. The gene calls are TRBV5-6 and TRBJ2-1; 8 bases align to TRBD2. The CDR3 is 15 residues long. Per germline, CDR1 SGHDT and CDR2 YYEEEE. With V trimmed by 4 bases and J by 10 bases, 13 bases remained unmatched. CDR3 protein: CASSRSGGVLREQFF. The CDR3 DNA follows: TGTGCCAGCAGCCGAAGCGGGGGTGTTCTCAGGGAGCAGTTCTTC.

The table lists this clonotype with many counts. The J gene is TRBJ2-7, the V gene TRBV29-1; D possibly corresponds to TRBD1 (6 bases). The ends were cut back, 6 bases at V and 0 bases at J, with 15 bases in the middle. CDR3 length equals 14 residues. Germline V gene sequence: CDR1 SQVTM, CDR2 ANQGSEA. CDR3 DNA sequence: TGCAGCGTCATACCGGACAGTAGCTCCTACGAGCAGTACGTC. It yields the protein CSVIPDSSSYEQYV.

V usage is TRBV7-2 and J usage is TRBJ1-2; 9 bases align to TRBD1. The germline CDR1 and CDR2 sequences are SGHTA and FQGNSA. V shed 5 bases and J 5 bases; nucleotides not matched to a gene: 12. CDR3 length equals 16 residues. The CDR3 DNA sequence: TGTGCCAGCAGCCCCCCTGGCCCACAGGGGGCGTATGGCTACACCTTC. Translated, it gives CASSPPGPQGAYGYTF.

In its sample, this clonotype was seen a few times. The CDR3 is CASSPPVGTNQPQHF. The CDR3 DNA follows: TGTGCCAGTAGTCCCCCCGTGGGTACCAATCAGCCCCAGCATTTT. The genes are TRBV19 and TRBJ1-5; D is unclear. This CDR3 comprises 15 residues. V was trimmed by 5 bases and J by 3 bases, leaving 14 bases between them. The V gene's germline CDR1 is LNHDA and CDR2 SQIVND (reference sequence).

This clonotype has ten or more counts. The chain combines TRBV7-2 with TRBJ1-3; D not certain. This CDR3 spans 12 amino acids. Germline values: CDR1 SGHTA, CDR2 FQGNSA. V was shortened by 6 bases and J by 8 bases, with 11 bases between the two germline ends. CDR3 sequence: CASRLEGDTIYF. CDR3 nucleotide sequence: TGTGCCAGCAGGCTCGAGGGCGACACCATATATTTT.

There are a few counts of this clonotype. The chain links TRBV10-3 to TRBJ2-2; 7 bases line up with TRBD2. V was clipped by 7 bases and J by 4 bases; unmatched bases: 0. Germline V gives CDR1 ENHRY, CDR2 SYGVKD. This CDR3 is built from 12 residues. In DNA, the CDR3 is TGTGCCATCACGGGGGGCACCGGGGAGCTGTTTTTT. It yields the protein CAITGGTGELFF.

This clonotype showed up just a few times. The V gene is TRBV28, the J gene TRBJ2-5, with D perhaps being TRBD1 or TRBD2 (5 bases each). The V gene's germline CDR1 is MDHEN and CDR2 SYDVKM. V dropped 8 bases and J dropped 3 bases, with 19 bases sitting between them. CDR3 size: 15 residues. For the CDR3, the DNA is TGTGCCAGCGCTTCTGAGGGCGCAGGGAAAGAGACCCAGTACTTC. Translation: CASASEGAGKETQYF.

This clonotype was counted a few times. The rearrangement uses TRBV6-5 and TRBJ2-3, with D possibly being TRBD1 (5 bases). Trimming took 6 bases from V and 4 from J, leaving 17 bases between them. The germline gives CDR1 MNHEY, CDR2 SVGAGI. CDR3 size: 15 residues. CDR3 region: CASRIKFRASDTQYF. The CDR3 nucleotides are TGTGCCAGCAGAATAAAGTTCAGGGCCTCAGATACGCAGTATTTT.

This clonotype was detected a few times. V usage is TRBV5-4 and J usage is TRBJ2-7, with 8 bases that match TRBD1. The germline CDR1 and CDR2 sequences are SGHNT and YYREEE (reference sequence). V dropped 4 bases and J dropped 7; count of bases not matched to a gene: 10. This CDR3 contains 14 residues. DNA of the CDR3: TGTGCCAGCAGCCCATTACAGGGGACAGGTGAGCAGTACGTC. Amino acids: CASSPLQGTGEQYV.

A word on this clonotype: Since a much larger clone is just one base distant, this may be a read error. This chain connects TRBV7-2 to TRBJ2-3; TRBD2 is a possible D gene (6 bases). Germline V CDR1 and CDR2: SGHTA, FQGNSA. CDR3 size: 14 residues. Trimming cost V 3 bases and J 1 base, with 8 bases left between them. CDR3 region: CASSLSSGTDTQYF. Written as DNA, the CDR3 is TGTGCCAGCAGCTTGTCTAGCGGCACAGATACGCAGTATTTT. Filled out from reference TRBV7-2 and TRBJ2-3, the complete variable domain reads GAGVSQSPSNKVTEKGKDVELRCDPISGHTALYWYRQSLGQGLEFLIYFQGNSAPDKSGLPSDRFSAERTGGSVSTLTIQRTQQEDSAVYLCASSLSSGTDTQYFGPGTRLTVL.

In this sample, this clonotype turned up a few times. J is TRBJ1-5 and V is TRBV2; TRBD1 might be the D (5 bases). Germline V CDR1 and CDR2: SNHLY, FYNNEI. The germline V and J ends were trimmed by 6 bases and 3 bases, with 12 bases remaining between them. The CDR3 length is 14 residues. The CDR3 loop reads CASSPGLHNQPQHF. The CDR3 nucleotides are TGTGCCAGCAGCCCGGGACTCCACAATCAGCCCCAGCATTTT. Based on the CDR3 plus reference TRBV2 and TRBJ1-5, the full variable domain is EPEVTQTPSHQVTQMGQEVILRCVPISNHLYFYWYRQILGQKVEFLVSFYNNEISEKSEIFDDQFSVERPDGSNFTLKIRSTKLEDSAMYFCASSPGLHNQPQHFGDGTRLSIL.

J is TRBJ2-1 and V is TRBV7-2, with D perhaps TRBD2 (6 bases). Per the germline V gene, CDR1 is SGHTA and CDR2 is FQGNSA. This CDR3 spans 15 amino acids. Trimming stripped 4 bases from V and 2 bases from J, with 12 bases between. The CDR3 loop is CASSSAGLPYNEQFF. The CDR3 DNA is TGTGCCAGCAGCTCCGCGGGGCTACCCTACAATGAGCAGTTCTTC.

The rearrangement uses TRBV20-1 and TRBJ2-2; D is ambiguous. The V gene lost 2 bases and the J gene lost 7 bases, with 8 bases spanning the gap. This CDR3 is built from 12 residues. From germline, CDR1 is DFQATT and CDR2 SNEGSKA (reference sequence). CDR3 sequence reads: CSARSAFGELFF. The CDR3 coding sequence is TGCAGTGCTAGATCCGCCTTCGGGGAGCTGTTTTTT.

This clonotype was found a few times. An end of the junction does not agree with germline; a read error may underlie this. V usage is TRBV18 and J usage is TRBJ1-2; perhaps TRBD1 as D (5 bases). Germline CDR1 KGHSH, CDR2 LQKENI. This CDR3 spans 14 amino acids. The CDR3 nucleotides are TGTGCCAGCTCGCCACCCTCGGGACCTGGAGGCTACACCTTC. Translating gives CASSPPSGPGGYTF.

There are a few counts of this clonotype. The J gene is TRBJ2-3, the V gene TRBV6-1; D not resolved. This CDR3 has 15 residues. Germline V gene sequence: CDR1 MNHNS, CDR2 SASEGT. V gave up 7 bases and J gave up 1 base, with 15 bases separating them. CDR3 sequence reads: CASTAGHPGTDTQYF. The CDR3 bases are TGTGCCAGCACCGCCGGGCACCCGGGCACAGATACGCAGTATTTT.

CDR3 protein: CASSPYDEQYF. CDR3 bases: TGTGCCAGCAGCCCTTATGACGAGCAGTACTTC. The chain carries TRBV11-2 and TRBJ2-7; D gene unclear. The CDR3 has 11 residues. Germline loops: CDR1 SGHAT, CDR2 FQNNGV. Deletions cut 5 bases from V and 5 bases from J, with 7 bases between.

The chain links TRBV28 to TRBJ1-2; 8 bases are shared with TRBD1. V dropped 5 bases and J dropped 4; count of bases not matched to a gene: 9. The germline V gene has CDR1 MDHEN and CDR2 SYDVKM. The CDR3 is 15 residues long. The CDR3 sequence is CASSGQGASLYGYTF. CDR3 DNA sequence: TGTGCCAGCAGTGGACAGGGCGCGAGCCTCTATGGCTACACCTTC.

This clonotype appeared a few times. This chain connects TRBV20-1 to TRBJ1-5; no firm D call. Trimming stripped 4 bases from V and 10 bases from J, with 8 bases between. The germline CDR1 and CDR2 sequences are DFQATT and SNEGSKA (reference sequence). The CDR3 totals 10 residues. CDR3 protein: CSATLGPQHF. Here the CDR3 DNA reads TGCAGTGCTACTTTAGGTCCCCAGCATTTT.

This clonotype was counted only a few times. The chain is built from TRBV5-5 and TRBJ1-2, with D tentatively TRBD1 (5 bases). The germline gives CDR1 SGHKS, CDR2 YYEKEE (reference sequence). The CDR3 runs to 14 residues. The germline V and J ends were trimmed by 1 base and 5 bases, with 12 bases remaining between them. The CDR3: CASSLYSGNYGYTF. CDR3 coding DNA: TGTGCCAGCAGCTTGTATTCAGGGAATTATGGCTACACCTTC.

This chain uses TRBV12-3 or TRBV12-4 with TRBJ2-5; 12 bases match TRBD1. The CDR3 contains 15 residues. V shed 6 bases and J 7 bases; nucleotides not matched to a gene: 9. CDR3 DNA sequence: TGTGCCAGCAGAGCCGGGACAGGGGGCGCAGGGACCCAGTACTTC. It encodes CASRAGTGGAGTQYF.

The chain uses TRBV3-1 and TRBJ2-3; 10 bases fit TRBD2. J gave up 3 bases and V 2 bases, and 5 bases lay outside the gene matches. This CDR3 region has 16 residues. Germline V gene sequence: CDR1 LGHDT, CDR2 YNNKEL (reference sequence). CDR3 DNA: TGTGCCAGCAGCCAAAACGGACTAGCGGCGACAGATACGCAGTATTTT. This gives the protein CASSQNGLAATDTQYF.

V is TRBV4-3 and J is TRBJ1-3; D unclear. There are 16 residues in the CDR3. Germline lookup yields CDR1 LGHNA and CDR2 YSLEER. V lost 0 bases to trimming and J lost 0 bases, with 9 bases between them. The CDR3 reads CASSQETPYSGNTIYF. CDR3 bases: TGCGCCAGCAGCCAAGAAACCCCCTACTCTGGAAACACCATATATTTT.